Below are 16 T cell receptor beta chains sequenced from a single sample in a study of response to subunit inactivated influenza vaccine. TCRdb called the RT-PCR reads again in MiXCR, with one record for every CDR3 protein. The sample has 700,000 to 800,000 distinct CDR3 sequences, under 20% seen once. Sequenced material: PBMCs from blood, taken less than 6 days after vaccination. All receptors derive from a man in his fifties who received an inactivated influenza vaccine.

There are a few counts of this clonotype. The junction does not match germline at one end; this may be a read error. The chain carries TRBV10-3 and TRBJ2-5, with 15 positions matching TRBD2. The CDR3 runs to 18 residues. The germline CDR1 and CDR2 sequences are ENHRY and SYGVKD. CDR3 loop: CASSRGTSGGPSQETQYF. In nucleotides, the CDR3 is TGTGCCAGCAGTAGAGGGACTAGCGGGGGGCCCTCCCAAGAGACCCAGTACTTC.

This sequence joins TRBV20-1 and TRBJ1-5, with D perhaps matching TRBD1 (6 bases). Germline V gene data show CDR1 as DFQATT and CDR2 as SNEGSKA (reference sequence). The CDR3 contains 14 residues. The ends were cut back, 3 bases at V and 5 bases at J, with 14 bases in the middle. CDR3: CSARGHLGHQPQHF. The CDR3 DNA is TGCAGTGCTAGGGGACACCTGGGACATCAGCCCCAGCATTTT.

The table lists this clonotype with a few counts. V and J are TRBV20-1 and TRBJ2-1, with TRBD2 as a possible D gene (6 bases). CDR3 length: 17 residues. The germline V gene encodes CDR1 DFQATT and CDR2 SNEGSKA (reference sequence). Trimming removed 6 bases from V and 1 base from J, with 22 bases in between. The CDR3 DNA sequence: TGCAGTGCCCCTGGGGACTCGTCGCACGGATCCTACAATGAGCAGTTCTTC. Translation: CSAPGDSSHGSYNEQFF.

The chain has TRBV6-2 or TRBV6-3 and TRBJ2-5; D gene unclear. Germline CDR1 reads MNHEY; CDR2 reads SVGEGT. V lost 6 bases and J 5 bases, leaving 7 bases between the germline ends. The CDR3 covers 11 residues. The CDR3 loop reads CASRTPETQYF. In DNA form, the CDR3 reads TGTGCCAGCAGAACACCGGAGACCCAGTACTTC.

The chain is built from TRBV6-1 and TRBJ2-7, with D maybe TRBD1 (6 bases). CDR3 length: 13 amino acids. Germline V gives CDR1 MNHNS, CDR2 SASEGT. Trimming left V 4 bases short and J 4 bases short, with 11 bases between. CDR3 protein: CASSAHRDYEQYF. The CDR3 DNA sequence: TGTGCCAGCAGTGCCCACAGGGATTACGAGCAGTACTTC.

The gene calls are TRBV27 and TRBJ2-7; D is perhaps TRBD1 or TRBD2 (7 bases each). CDR3 length: 16 residues. CDR1 and CDR2 (germline): MNHEY, SMNVEV (reference sequence). The germline V and J ends were trimmed by 6 bases and 3 bases, with 21 bases remaining between them. Here the CDR3 DNA reads TGTGCCAGCAGCAGGGGGGGACGGCTCTTTAGCTACGAGCAGTACTTC. Its translation is CASSRGGRLFSYEQYF.

The chain uses TRBV30 and TRBJ1-4; TRBD1 might be the D (6 bases). The V end lost 3 bases, the J end lost 7 bases, and 12 bases lay between the germline ends. The CDR3 spans 13 residues. Germline V gene data show CDR1 as GTSNPN and CDR2 as SVGIG (reference sequence). CDR3 in DNA: TGTGCCTGGAGCGGGGACATCCCTGAAAAACTGTTTTTT. Its translation: CAWSGDIPEKLFF.

This clonotype came up a few times. The rearrangement uses TRBV3-1 and TRBJ2-3; D is unresolved. Germline V gene sequence: CDR1 LGHDT, CDR2 YNNKEL (reference sequence). CDR3 length equals 14 residues. V was clipped by 0 bases and J by 7 bases, with 11 bases between them. This CDR3 reads CASSQEKEFNTQYF. The CDR3, as DNA: TGTGCCAGCAGCCAAGAAAAAGAGTTCAATACGCAGTATTTT.

The genes are TRBV5-1 and TRBJ2-7; 7 bases fit TRBD2. The CDR3 contains 14 residues. The J segment lost 3 bases and the V segment lost 6 bases, leaving 9 bases of the junction unmatched. The germline V gene has CDR1 SGHRS and CDR2 YFSETQ. CDR3: CASTWGTGGYEQYF. The CDR3 DNA sequence: TGCGCCAGCACATGGGGTACGGGGGGCTACGAGCAGTACTTC.

The chain carries TRBV6-1 and TRBJ1-5; unclear D gene. CDR1 and CDR2 from the germline V gene are MNHNS and SASEGT. This CDR3 has 14 amino acids. Trimming stripped 5 bases from V and 7 bases from J, with 15 bases between. The CDR3 DNA reads as TGTGCCAGCAGTCCAGCCCCGGATAGGCAGCCCCAGCATTTT. Translated, it gives CASSPAPDRQPQHF.

The chain carries TRBV5-5 and TRBJ2-3; D might be TRBD2 (6 bases). V lost 0 bases and J 10 bases, leaving 15 bases between the germline ends. CDR1 and CDR2 (germline): SGHKS, YYEKEE (reference sequence). This CDR3 comprises 14 residues. The CDR3 reads CASSLEAVGGSQYF. DNA for the CDR3: TGTGCCAGCAGCTTGGAAGCCGTGGGAGGATCGCAGTATTTT.

The chain couples TRBV4-3 to TRBJ2-7; D is uncertain. The CDR3 covers 14 residues. Germline lookup yields CDR1 LGHNA and CDR2 YSLEER. Trimming left V 3 bases short and J 5 bases short, with 14 bases between. The CDR3 reads CASSQVSLSDEQYF. In DNA, the CDR3 is TGCGCCAGCAGCCAGGTCAGCTTGTCCGACGAGCAGTACTTC.

The table lists this clonotype with a few counts. CDR3 loop: CASSSAGGRRSYNEQFF. As DNA, the CDR3 is TGTGCCAGCAGTTCGGCAGGGGGAAGGCGCTCCTACAATGAGCAGTTCTTC. The chain is built from TRBV7-6 and TRBJ2-1; 7 nucleotides align to TRBD1. V gave up 6 bases and J gave up 0 bases; unmatched junction bases: 11. The CDR3 is made up of 17 amino acids. The germline gives CDR1 SGHVS, CDR2 FNYEAQ.

This clonotype was counted only a few times. V is TRBV4-3 and J is TRBJ2-2, with 10 bases aligning to TRBD2. The V and J ends lost 0 bases and 4 bases, in that order; junction bases with no gene match: 5. Looked up from germline, CDR1 is LGHNA and CDR2 is YSLEER. CDR3 length: 17 residues. The CDR3 region has the DNA TGCGCCAGCAGCCAAGATGTCTCTAGCGGGAGCACCGGGGAGCTGTTTTTT. This translates into CASSQDVSSGSTGELFF.

This clonotype was seen only once. The V gene is TRBV7-3, the J gene TRBJ2-5, with TRBD2 matching over 7 bases. The junction had 11 bases not matched to a gene; V was cut back by 6 bases and J by 7 bases. Germline CDR1 and CDR2: SGHTA and FQGTGA. This CDR3 region has 14 residues. The CDR3: CASSPGTTGGTQYF. The CDR3 DNA reads TGTGCCAGCAGTCCAGGGACTACGGGAGGGACCCAGTACTTC.

The chain uses TRBV5-1 and TRBJ1-1; 7 bases align to TRBD1. CDR1 is SGHRS and CDR2 is YFSETQ in the germline V gene. The CDR3 totals 16 residues. The J segment lost 1 base and the V segment lost 4 bases, leaving 10 bases of the junction unmatched. The CDR3 DNA sequence: TGCGCCAGCAGCCCCCGACAGGGTTTAGAGAACACTGAAGCTTTCTTT. Its protein product is CASSPRQGLENTEAFF. Full variable domain (rest looked up from reference TRBV5-1 and TRBJ1-1): KAGVTQTPRYLIKTRGQQVTLSCSPISGHRSVSWYQQTPGQGLQFLFEYFSETQRNKGNFPGRFSGRQFSNSRSEMNVSTLELGDSALYLCASSPRQGLENTEAFFGQGTRLTVV.